This T cell receptor (beta chain) came from a study of circulating CD8 cells and anti-PD-1 response in melanoma. The study's findings and limits: Expanded sorted subsets were checked for tumor reactivity using peptides.

Four subsets defined by PD-1 and/or TIGIT were sorted from live CD3+CD8+TCRalphabeta+ cells. In its sample, this clonotype ranks as medium-sized (0.01 to 0.1%). Its antigen is undetermined. The QIAseq Immune Repertoire TCR panel built the libraries from around 15 ng of total RNA. From the reads, TCRdb called clonotypes with MiXCR, one entry per CDR3 protein. This sample yields about 590 distinct CDR3 sequences, of which 7.9% are seen a single time; approximately 28% belongs to the top ten. V lost 9 bases and J lost 2, with 11 bases in between. CDR1 is SGHNT and CDR2 is YENEEA in the germline V gene. The CDR3 runs 12 residues.

V and J are TRBV11-3 and TRBJ2-7; perhaps TRBD1 as D (6 bases). The sample in question was CD8+ T cells from PBMCs, obtained at baseline or after one month of anti-PD-1 therapy (not recorded which). This TCR was recovered from a human donor with melanoma. In nucleotides, the CDR3 is TGTGCCAGTACGGACAGACCCTACGAGCAGTACTTC. It codes for CASTDRPYEQYF. Full variable domain (missing parts from reference TRBV11-3 and TRBJ2-7): EAGVVQSPRYKIIEKKQPVAFWCNPISGHNTLYWYLQNLGQGPELLIRYENEEAVDDSQLPKDRFSAERLKGVDSTLKIQPAELGDSAVYLCASTDRPYEQYFGPGTRLTVT.